This T cell receptor (beta chain) was sequenced in a study of beta chain features in type 1 diabetes. On the study more broadly: Fewer than 110 million sorted cells were examined across all samples.

Germline values: CDR1 LNHDA, CDR2 SQIVND (reference sequence). The CDR3 covers 14 residues. Trimming pared 1 base from V and 6 bases from J, leaving 10 bases between. Whole-study results and caveats: The study found moderately but significantly shorter TCRB CDR3s in all four CD4+ subsets of Type 1 diabetes patients.

Sequenced material consisted of expressed TCRB transcripts (all of the isolated RNA was reverse transcribed). Generated by immunoSEQ multiplex PCR, the TCRdb table keeps only in-frame clones and is missing some. The sample shows 200,000 to 250,000 clones, about 15% of them seen only once. This clone was seen more than once but under ten times. Its antigen is currently unknown. The sequence derives from a man aged 25 to 45 with type 1 diabetes. The sequenced sample was naive CD4+ T cells from blood. This chain joins TRBV19 and TRBJ2-1; no firm D call. CDR3 in DNA: TGTGCCAGTAGTATAGTCGGCCGGAGCAATGAGCAGTTCTTC. This sequence encodes CASSIVGRSNEQFF.